What follows are 29 T cell receptor beta chains derived from one specimen sequenced in a study of blood T cell repertoires in COVID-19. The data were produced by immunoSEQ multiplex PCR, yet TCRdb's version contains in-frame clones alone and is incomplete. The table lists 60,000 to 80,000 clones, roughly 84% of them singletons. Sequencing input: peripheral blood. These receptors all stem from a man in his fifties or sixties with active COVID-19.

The rearrangement uses TRBV5-4 and TRBJ2-4, with 7 nucleotides matching TRBD2. The CDR3 spans 16 residues. The V and J ends lost 6 bases and 5 bases, in that order; junction bases with no gene match: 14. CDR1 is SGHNT, CDR2 YYREEE, per germline (reference sequence). CDR3 nucleotide sequence: TGTGCCAGCACCCCCCGGGGGGTTGGGGGGGAAAACATTCAGTACTTC. Protein sequence: CASTPRGVGGENIQYF. Variable domain in full (rest from reference TRBV5-4 and TRBJ2-4): ETGVTQSPTHLIKTRGQQVTLRCSSQSGHNTVSWYQQALGQGPQFIFQYYREEENGRGNFPPRFSGLQFPNYSSELNVNALELDDSALYLCASTPRGVGGENIQYFGAGTRLSVL.

The chain links TRBV5-8 to TRBJ2-7; D is undetermined. Germline loops: CDR1 SGHTS, CDR2 YDEGEE. The CDR3 has 13 amino acids. V dropped 0 bases and J dropped 5 bases, with 9 bases sitting between them. In nucleotides, the CDR3 is TGTGCCAGCAGCTTGGTTCTCCGGGACGAGCAGTACTTC. This codes for CASSLVLRDEQYF.

The chain has TRBV18 and TRBJ1-3; D remains ambiguous. V was shortened by 2 bases and J by 4 bases, with 9 bases between the two germline ends. The length of the CDR3 is 14 residues. Germline V gene lookup returns CDR1 KGHSH and CDR2 LQKENI. The CDR3 DNA reads as TGTGCCAGCTCACCAGTCACAGAAGGAAACACCATATATTTT. Its protein product is CASSPVTEGNTIYF.

This clone has a single count. V gene TRBV7-8 combines with J gene TRBJ2-5; 12 bases are shared with TRBD2. Germline V gene data show CDR1 as SGHVS and CDR2 as FQNEAQ. The CDR3 runs 16 residues. The junction had 7 bases not matched to a gene; V was cut back by 5 bases and J by 3 bases. CDR3 residues: CASSRDRLAGEETQYF. The CDR3 coding sequence is TGTGCCAGCAGCCGAGACCGACTAGCGGGAGAAGAGACCCAGTACTTC. Together with reference TRBV7-8 and TRBJ2-5, the CDR3 gives the full variable domain: GAGVSQSPRYKVAKRGQDVALRCDPISGHVSLFWYQQALGQGPEFLTYFQNEAQLDKSGLPSDRFFAERPEGSVSTLKIQRTQQEDSAVYLCASSRDRLAGEETQYFGPGTRLLVL.

This clone has only a few counts. The chain couples TRBV18 to TRBJ2-7; 12 nucleotides line up with TRBD1. Germline CDR1 KGHSH, CDR2 LQKENI. The CDR3 spans 15 residues. The ends lost 4 bases at V and 5 bases at J; junction bases unmatched: 6. In DNA form, the CDR3 reads TGTGCCAGCTCACACGGGACAGGGGGCCCAAACGAGCAGTACTTC. It specifies CASSHGTGGPNEQYF.

This clone was detected only once. The chain has TRBV4-3 and TRBJ1-6, with 7 bases fitting TRBD1. The CDR3 loop spans 16 amino acids. From germline, CDR1 is LGHNA and CDR2 YSLEER. Trimming cost V 2 bases and J 5 bases; bases outside gene matches: 6. CDR3 nucleotide sequence: TGCGCCAGCAGCCAAAACGGGGACAGTAATAATTCACCCCTCCACTTT. It encodes CASSQNGDSNNSPLHF.

This clone showed up just once. The rearrangement links TRBV6-2 or TRBV6-3 to TRBJ2-7; TRBD1 might be the D (6 bases). V was trimmed by 2 bases and J by 0 bases, leaving 8 bases between them. CDR1 is MNHEY and CDR2 is SVGEGT in the germline V gene. The CDR3 is 14 residues long. CDR3 in amino acids: CASSYGQRSYEQYF. CDR3 nucleotides: TGTGCCAGCAGTTACGGACAGCGCTCCTACGAGCAGTACTTC.

The V gene is TRBV5-1, the J gene TRBJ2-3; 12 bases agree with TRBD2. V dropped 4 bases and J dropped 5; count of bases not matched to a gene: 2. Per germline, CDR1 SGHRS and CDR2 YFSETQ. This CDR3 comprises 14 residues. The CDR3 DNA is TGCGCCAGCAGCGCTAGCGGGAGGGAAGATACGCAGTATTTT. This codes for CASSASGREDTQYF.

The chain links TRBV5-1 to TRBJ2-7; 7 positions match TRBD1. Germline V gene sequence: CDR1 SGHRS, CDR2 YFSETQ. The CDR3 runs 13 residues. V shed 4 bases and J 2 bases; nucleotides not matched to a gene: 3. The CDR3 sequence is CASSPGGTYEQYF. The CDR3 nucleotides are TGCGCCAGCAGCCCAGGGGGAACCTACGAGCAGTACTTC.

The V call is TRBV18, the J call TRBJ1-3, with TRBD1 as a possible D gene (5 bases). The CDR3 has 14 amino acids. Trimming pared 6 bases from V and 0 bases from J, leaving 9 bases between. Germline CDR1 reads KGHSH; CDR2 reads LQKENI. The CDR3 nucleotides are TGTGCCAGCTCCCAGCAGGGCTCTGGAAACACCATATATTTT. It codes for CASSQQGSGNTIYF.

The rearrangement links TRBV28 to TRBJ2-1; tentative D call: TRBD1 (6 bases). Trimming shortened V by 6 bases and J by 1 base, and 10 bases separated the two germline ends. This CDR3 region has 14 residues. Looked up from germline, CDR1 is MDHEN and CDR2 is SYDVKM. The CDR3 region has the DNA TGTGCCAGCAGACGGACAGAATCCTACAATGAGCAGTTCTTC. Its protein is CASRRTESYNEQFF. The whole variable domain, remainder taken from reference TRBV28 and TRBJ2-1, is DVKVTQSSRYLVKRTGEKVFLECVQDMDHENMFWYRQDPGLGLRLIYFSYDVKMKEKGDIPEGYSVSREKKERFSLILESASTNQTSMYLCASRRTESYNEQFFGPGTRLTVL.

This clone came up a few times. The rearrangement joins TRBV7-9 to TRBJ1-1; 11 positions match TRBD1. Germline trimming cut 5 bases from V and 2 bases from J; bases unmatched to any gene: 7. The CDR3 sequence is 16 residues long. Germline V gene lookup returns CDR1 SEHNR and CDR2 FQNEAQ (reference sequence). The CDR3 nucleotides are TGTGCCAGCAGCATACCGGGACAGGGGGTAAACACTGAAGCTTTCTTT. Its protein is CASSIPGQGVNTEAFF.

This chain links TRBV19 with TRBJ1-1; D gene uncertain. The CDR3 sequence is 13 residues long. CDR1 and CDR2 from the germline V gene are LNHDA and SQIVND (reference sequence). The ends were cut back, 3 bases at V and 6 bases at J, with 11 bases in the middle. CDR3 protein: CASSISDGAEAFF. The CDR3 DNA follows: TGTGCCAGTAGTATCAGCGACGGCGCTGAAGCTTTCTTT.

The rearrangement joins TRBV5-1 to TRBJ2-3; D remains unclear. The V end lost 4 bases, the J end lost 5 bases, and 8 bases lay between the germline ends. This CDR3 comprises 12 residues. Looked up from germline, CDR1 is SGHRS and CDR2 is YFSETQ. The CDR3 region has the DNA TGCGCCAGCAGCCAGGCGAGAGATACGCAGTATTTT. The encoded protein is CASSQARDTQYF.

The V call is TRBV6-5, the J call TRBJ2-3; 9 bases align to TRBD2. CDR1 MNHEY and CDR2 SVGAGI come from the germline V gene. CDR3 length: 15 amino acids. V dropped 6 bases and J dropped 2; count of bases not matched to a gene: 6. This CDR3 reads CASSLAGTYTDTQYF. The CDR3 DNA sequence: TGTGCCAGCAGCCTAGCGGGGACCTACACAGATACGCAGTATTTT.

The chain has TRBV7-9 and TRBJ2-1; TRBD2 aligns across 7 bases. The germline V gene has CDR1 SEHNR and CDR2 FQNEAQ (reference sequence). CDR3 length equals 14 residues. V shed 5 bases and J 3 bases; nucleotides not matched to a gene: 4. CDR3 sequence (DNA): TGTGCCAGCAGCCCCGGGGGGAGCTACAATGAGCAGTTCTTC. Translating gives CASSPGGSYNEQFF.

The rearrangement joins TRBV11-2 to TRBJ2-5, with a tentative D call TRBD2 (7 bases). V was pared by 1 base and J by 4 bases, with 22 bases between. CDR3 size: 18 residues. Germline V lookup: CDR1 SGHAT, CDR2 FQNNGV. This CDR3 is CASSLGVRGGSSGETQYF. CDR3 nucleotides: TGTGCCAGCAGCTTAGGGGTGAGGGGGGGATCTTCGGGAGAGACCCAGTACTTC.

The chain has TRBV5-8 and TRBJ1-4; 7 nucleotides match TRBD1. The germline gives CDR1 SGHTS, CDR2 YDEGEE. J lost 0 bases, V lost 2 bases, and 13 bases had no gene match. CDR3 length equals 19 residues. CDR3 sequence reads: CASSFRKSGTASTNEKLFF. The CDR3 DNA follows: TGTGCCAGCAGCTTCAGGAAATCCGGGACAGCCTCAACTAATGAAAAACTGTTTTTT.

V gene TRBV6-5 combines with J gene TRBJ2-7, with D perhaps TRBD1 (6 bases). Germline CDR1 and CDR2: MNHEY and SVGAGI. The CDR3 runs to 15 residues. V lost 6 bases, J lost 1 base, and 16 bases lay in between. As DNA, the CDR3 is TGTGCCAGCAGGGGGATCGGGCAGGGGTCCTACGAGCAGTACTTC. This gives the protein CASRGIGQGSYEQYF.

The CDR3 nucleotides read TGTGCCAGCAGCCACTTTAGCGGGAGTCAGTACGAGCAGTACTTC. Amino acid sequence: CASSHFSGSQYEQYF. The chain has TRBV11-2 and TRBJ2-7; 9 positions agree with TRBD2. Germline V gene sequence: CDR1 SGHAT, CDR2 FQNNGV. The CDR3 spans 15 residues. The V and J ends lost 5 bases and 4 bases, in that order; junction bases with no gene match: 9.

The CDR3 region is CACPGDRNTEAFF. The CDR3 coding sequence is TGTGCCTGTCCAGGGGATAGGAACACTGAAGCTTTCTTT. The chain links TRBV30 to TRBJ1-1, with D maybe TRBD1 (6 bases). This CDR3 contains 13 residues. Germline lookup yields CDR1 GTSNPN and CDR2 SVGIG (reference sequence). V lost 6 bases and J lost 1, with 12 bases in between. Based on the CDR3 plus reference TRBV30 and TRBJ1-1, the full variable domain is SQTIHQWPATLVQPVGSPLSLECTVEGTSNPNLYWYRQAAGRGLQLLFYSVGIGQISSEVPQNLSASRPQDRQFILSSKKLLLSDSGFYLCACPGDRNTEAFFGQGTRLTVV.

As concerns this clone: The same CDR3 is also encoded by other DNA sequences in this sample. The chain combines TRBV19 with TRBJ2-1, with 7 positions matching TRBD2. The junction had 7 bases not matched to a gene; V was cut back by 6 bases and J by 5 bases. This CDR3 comprises 14 residues. Germline assignment: CDR1 LNHDA and CDR2 SQIVND (reference sequence). CDR3 nucleotide sequence: TGTGCCAGTAGGTTGGCGGGAGTCAACAATGAGCAGTTCTTC. The encoded protein is CASRLAGVNNEQFF. The full variable domain, its missing parts supplied by reference TRBV19 and TRBJ2-1, is DGGITQSPKYLFRKEGQNVTLSCEQNLNHDAMYWYRQDPGQGLRLIYYSQIVNDFQKGDIAEGYSVSREKKESFPLTVTSAQKNPTAFYLCASRLAGVNNEQFFGPGTRLTVL.

The V gene is TRBV5-1, the J gene TRBJ2-2, with 7 bases identical to TRBD2. The CDR3 has 15 amino acids. Losses at the gene ends were 3 bases for V and 1 base for J; bases not matched to a gene: 3. The germline V gene encodes CDR1 SGHRS and CDR2 YFSETQ. Here the CDR3 reads CASSSSGQNTGELFF. The CDR3 coding sequence is TGCGCCAGCAGCTCTAGCGGCCAGAACACCGGGGAGCTGTTTTTT.

The V call is TRBV14, the J call TRBJ2-3; tentative D call: TRBD1 (6 bases). Germline V CDR1 and CDR2: SGHDN, FVKESK. The germline V and J ends were trimmed by 4 bases and 0 bases, with 8 bases remaining between them. There are 14 residues in the CDR3. Written as DNA, the CDR3 is TGTGCCAGCAGCCCGGGACACAGCACAGATACGCAGTATTTT. Translation gives CASSPGHSTDTQYF.

This chain links TRBV2 with TRBJ2-2; D is ambiguous. Looked up from germline, CDR1 is SNHLY and CDR2 is FYNNEI. This CDR3 has 14 amino acids. Trimming took off 5 bases at V and 1 base at J, with 8 bases between the two ends. CDR3 nucleotide sequence: TGTGCCAGCAGTTCGGTTCGGAACACCGGGGAGCTGTTTTTT. Its protein product is CASSSVRNTGELFF.

The chain combines TRBV29-1 with TRBJ1-3; weak D call: TRBD1 (6 bases). Germline V gene lookup returns CDR1 SQVTM and CDR2 ANQGSEA. The CDR3 length is 16 residues. The V and J ends lost 7 bases and 3 bases respectively, with 22 bases between them. As DNA, the CDR3 is TGCAGCGCTACTACCCCCACAGGGCCGGGTGGAAACACCATATATTTT. Encoded protein: CSATTPTGPGGNTIYF.

This clone has just one count. The chain carries TRBV6-5 and TRBJ2-1; 11 bases are a match to TRBD2. Trimming took 6 bases from V and 9 from J; bases not matched to a gene: 10. Germline CDR1 MNHEY, CDR2 SVGAGI. The CDR3 runs to 15 residues. This CDR3 reads CASSFLSGGGGEQFF. The CDR3 nucleotides read TGTGCCAGCAGCTTTCTTAGCGGGGGGGGAGGTGAGCAGTTCTTC.

J is TRBJ2-3 and V is TRBV5-1; 14 bases are a match to TRBD2. With 4 bases clipped from V and 3 bases from J, the junction kept 4 bases outside the gene matches. The CDR3 length is 16 residues. Germline CDR1 SGHRS, CDR2 YFSETQ. CDR3 region: CASSLRLAGGTDTQYF. The DNA for the CDR3 is TGCGCCAGCAGCCTAAGACTAGCGGGGGGGACAGATACGCAGTATTTT.

The V call is TRBV30, the J call TRBJ1-4, with D possibly TRBD1 on 6 matching bases. The CDR3 is made up of 14 amino acids. The V end lost 6 bases, the J end lost 6 bases, and 17 bases lay between the germline ends. CDR1 GTSNPN and CDR2 SVGIG come from the germline V gene (reference sequence). CDR3 loop: CACASRGGYEKLFF. In DNA form, the CDR3 reads TGTGCCTGCGCTTCGAGGGGGGGGTATGAAAAACTGTTTTTT.